This T cell receptor (beta chain) was captured in a study of metastatic and nonmetastatic thyroid tumors. This clone was recorded only once. Losses at the gene ends were 2 bases for V and 6 bases for J; bases not matched to a gene: 4. The CDR3 length is 15 residues. CDR1 is SGHTA and CDR2 is FQGNSA in the germline V gene. Each patient came to thyroid surgery without any prior treatment (of any kind). Via MiXCR, TCRdb re-called the PCR reads. Of some 28,000 clones in the sample, 20% to 25% were seen once. The specimen was blood. The rearrangement uses TRBV7-2 and TRBJ1-2; TRBD1 aligns across 12 bases. This TCR came from a female donor with papillary thyroid cancer or a benign thyroid nodule (not recorded which). Some clones in this sample may be carry-over from other donors' samples. The CDR3 region is CASSLMGQGADGYTF. The CDR3 DNA follows: TGTGCCAGCAGCTTAATGGGACAGGGGGCAGATGGCTACACCTTC.